The entry below gives a single T cell receptor (beta chain) sequence along with its context. Only in-frame clones appear in the TCRdb table, and some are missing; sequencing was by immunoSEQ multiplex PCR. The repertoire includes 5,500 to 7,500 clones, approximately 80% of them detected once, and approximately 8% sits in the top ten. This sample was taken from a study of T cell repertoires in ileal Crohn's disease. The ends were cut back, 0 bases at V and 9 bases at J, with 10 bases in the middle. Germline V gives CDR1 SGHTA, CDR2 FQGNSA. The CDR3 has 13 residues. The receptor was derived from an adult with Crohn's disease. The chain is built from TRBV7-2 and TRBJ2-3; a possible D gene is TRBD1 (5 bases). The material sequenced was ileal tissue. CDR3 sequence reads: CASSLAKGVTQYF. Here the CDR3 DNA reads TGTGCCAGCAGCTTAGCGAAAGGGGTGACGCAGTATTTT. Using reference TRBV7-2 and TRBJ2-3 for the parts outside the CDR3, the full variable domain is GAGVSQSPSNKVTEKGKDVELRCDPISGHTALYWYRQSLGQGLEFLIYFQGNSAPDKSGLPSDRFSAERTGGSVSTLTIQRTQQEDSAVYLCASSLAKGVTQYFGPGTRLTVL.